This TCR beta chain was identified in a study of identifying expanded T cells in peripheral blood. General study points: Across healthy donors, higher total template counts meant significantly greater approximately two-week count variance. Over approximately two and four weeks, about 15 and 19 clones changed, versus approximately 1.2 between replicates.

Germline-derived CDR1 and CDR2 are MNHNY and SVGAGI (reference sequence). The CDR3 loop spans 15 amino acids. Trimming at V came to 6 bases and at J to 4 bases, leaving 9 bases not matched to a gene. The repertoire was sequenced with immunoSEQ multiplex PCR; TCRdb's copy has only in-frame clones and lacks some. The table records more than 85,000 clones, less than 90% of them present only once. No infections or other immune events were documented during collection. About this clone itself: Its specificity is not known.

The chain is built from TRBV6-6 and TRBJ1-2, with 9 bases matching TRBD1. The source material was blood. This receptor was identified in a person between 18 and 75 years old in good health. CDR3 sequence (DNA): TGTGCCAGCAGGGACCGGGACAGGGATGGCTATGGCTACACCTTC. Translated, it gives CASRDRDRDGYGYTF.